The 2 T cell receptor beta chains below all came from one sample that was sequenced in a study of PD-1 blockade in classical Hodgkin lymphoma. Time point reported: cycle 4 day 1 (C4D1), after about 6 weeks of nivolumab. All patients relapsed after autologous stem cell transplantation, and brentuximab vedotin exposure varied. Using magnetic negative selection, the CD4+ T cells were separated out of thawed PBMCs. Only in-frame clones appear in the TCRdb table, and some are missing; sequencing was by immunoSEQ multiplex PCR. This sample has under 20,000 clones, with roughly 80% found just once. The sequences come from CD4+ T cells from blood, collected before the fourth cycle of nivolumab. The receptors shown here come from a human donor with classical Hodgkin lymphoma.

This clone has a handful of counts. This chain links TRBV7-8 with TRBJ1-2; D gene uncertain. V was cut by 5 bases and J by 2 bases, with 12 bases left in between. The CDR3 covers 14 residues. The germline gives CDR1 SGHVS, CDR2 FQNEAQ. CDR3 residues: CASSPNEGNYGYTF. In nucleotides, the CDR3 is TGTGCCAGCAGCCCCAACGAGGGAAACTATGGCTACACCTTC.

The chain recombines TRBV5-5 with TRBJ1-5, with 9 nucleotides matching TRBD1. This CDR3 spans 18 amino acids. Germline CDR1 reads SGHKS; CDR2 reads YYEKEE (reference sequence). With V trimmed by 0 bases and J by 7 bases, 14 bases remained unmatched. The chain's CDR3 is CASSLEPTGTGNNQPQHF. CDR3 DNA sequence: TGTGCCAGCAGCTTGGAACCTACCGGGACAGGGAATAACCAGCCCCAGCATTTT.